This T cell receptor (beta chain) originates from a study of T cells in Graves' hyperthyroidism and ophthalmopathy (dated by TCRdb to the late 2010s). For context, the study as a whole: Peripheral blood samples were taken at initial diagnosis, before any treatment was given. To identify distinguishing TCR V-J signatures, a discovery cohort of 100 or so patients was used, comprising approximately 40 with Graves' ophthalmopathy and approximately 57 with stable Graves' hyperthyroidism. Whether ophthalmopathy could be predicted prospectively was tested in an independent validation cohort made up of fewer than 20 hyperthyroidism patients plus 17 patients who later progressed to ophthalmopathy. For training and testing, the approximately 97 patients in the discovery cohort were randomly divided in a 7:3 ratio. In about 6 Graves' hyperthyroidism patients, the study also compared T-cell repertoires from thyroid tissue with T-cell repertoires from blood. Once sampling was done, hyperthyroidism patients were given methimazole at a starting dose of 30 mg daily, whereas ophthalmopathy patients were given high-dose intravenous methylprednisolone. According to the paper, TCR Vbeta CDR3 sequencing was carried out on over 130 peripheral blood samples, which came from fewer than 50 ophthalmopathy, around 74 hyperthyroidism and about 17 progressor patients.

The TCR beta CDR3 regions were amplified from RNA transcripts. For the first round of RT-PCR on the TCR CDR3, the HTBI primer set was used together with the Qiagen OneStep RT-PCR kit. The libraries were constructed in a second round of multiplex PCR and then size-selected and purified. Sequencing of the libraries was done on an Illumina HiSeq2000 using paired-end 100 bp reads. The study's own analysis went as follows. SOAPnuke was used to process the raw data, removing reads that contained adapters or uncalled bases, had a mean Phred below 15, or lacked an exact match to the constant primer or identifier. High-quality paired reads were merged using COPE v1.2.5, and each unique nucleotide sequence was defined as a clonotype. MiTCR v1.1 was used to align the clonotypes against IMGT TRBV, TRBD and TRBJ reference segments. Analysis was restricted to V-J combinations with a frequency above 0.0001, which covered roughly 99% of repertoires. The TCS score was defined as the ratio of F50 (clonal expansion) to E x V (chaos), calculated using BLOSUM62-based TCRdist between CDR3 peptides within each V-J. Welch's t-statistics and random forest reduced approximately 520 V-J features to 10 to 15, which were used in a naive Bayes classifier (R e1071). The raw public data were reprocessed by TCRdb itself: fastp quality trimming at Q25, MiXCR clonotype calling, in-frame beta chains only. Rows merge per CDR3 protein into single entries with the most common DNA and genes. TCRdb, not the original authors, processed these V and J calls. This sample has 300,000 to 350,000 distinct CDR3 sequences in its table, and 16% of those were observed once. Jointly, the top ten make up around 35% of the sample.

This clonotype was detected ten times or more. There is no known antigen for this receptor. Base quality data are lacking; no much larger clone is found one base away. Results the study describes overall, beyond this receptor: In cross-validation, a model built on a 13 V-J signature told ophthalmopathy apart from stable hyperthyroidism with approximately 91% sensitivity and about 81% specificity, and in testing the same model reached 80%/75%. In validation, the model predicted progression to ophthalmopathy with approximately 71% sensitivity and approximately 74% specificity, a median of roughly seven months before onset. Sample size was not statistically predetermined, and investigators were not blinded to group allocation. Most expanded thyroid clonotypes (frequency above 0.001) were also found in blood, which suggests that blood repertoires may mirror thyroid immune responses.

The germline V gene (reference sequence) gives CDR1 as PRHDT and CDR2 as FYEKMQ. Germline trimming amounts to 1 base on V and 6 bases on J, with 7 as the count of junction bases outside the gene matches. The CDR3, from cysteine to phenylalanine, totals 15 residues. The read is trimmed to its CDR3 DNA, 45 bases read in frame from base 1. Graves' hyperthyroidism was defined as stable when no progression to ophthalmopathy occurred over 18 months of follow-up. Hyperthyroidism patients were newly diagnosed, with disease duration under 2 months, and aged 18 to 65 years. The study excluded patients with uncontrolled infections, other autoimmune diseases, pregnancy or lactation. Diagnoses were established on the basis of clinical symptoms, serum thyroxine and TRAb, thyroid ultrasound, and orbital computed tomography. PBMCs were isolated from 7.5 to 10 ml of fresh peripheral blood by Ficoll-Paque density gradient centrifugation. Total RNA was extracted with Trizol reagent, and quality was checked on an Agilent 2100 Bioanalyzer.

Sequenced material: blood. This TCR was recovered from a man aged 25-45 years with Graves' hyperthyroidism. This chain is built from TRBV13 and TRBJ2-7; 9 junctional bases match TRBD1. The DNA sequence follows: TGTGCCAGCAGCTTAGTAACAACAGGGGGCGGCGAGCAGTACTTC. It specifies CASSLVTTGGGEQYF.